A single sample gave rise to the 2 T cell receptor beta chains below, sequenced in a study of T cell responses to AZD1222 COVID-19 vaccine. Clones were sequenced by immunoSEQ multiplex PCR, and TCRdb holds only the in-frame ones, with some missing. The sample yields around 73,000 clones, roughly nine tenths seen once. Sample: peripheral blood, taken 28 days after the second AZD1222 dose. The receptor source for this set is an adult who received the AZD1222 COVID-19 vaccine.

This clone was seen more than once but under ten times. The chain joins TRBV9 to TRBJ1-2; tentative D call: TRBD1 (5 bases). With 2 bases removed from V and 4 bases from J, the gap between germline ends came to 9 bases. The CDR3 extends over 13 amino acids. Per the germline V gene, CDR1 is SGDLS and CDR2 is YYNGEE. CDR3 nucleotide sequence: TGTGCCAGCAGCGTGGGGGTAGGCTATGGCTACACCTTC. Its protein is CASSVGVGYGYTF.

The chain carries TRBV19 and TRBJ2-1, with a tentative D call TRBD2 (6 bases). V lost 9 bases and J lost 0, with 12 bases in between. The CDR3 spans 14 residues. In germline, CDR1 is LNHDA, CDR2 SQIVND (reference sequence). The CDR3 reads CASGGMSSYNEQFF. The CDR3, as DNA: TGTGCCAGCGGCGGGATGAGCTCCTACAATGAGCAGTTCTTC.